Listed below are T cell receptor beta chains from one sample, sequenced in a study of technical replicates of blood from several donors. The method was immunoSEQ multiplex PCR; TCRdb's version includes in-frame clones alone and lacks a portion of them. The table records roughly 92,000 clones, roughly 95% of them present only once. Material: T cells isolated from PBMCs. The receptors here all came from a human donor in good health. CDR3s include the opening cysteine and the closing phenylalanine or tryptophan. A D gene is named only where the DNA matches it firmly. A clone size is listed for some rows: how often the clone was seen (once, few, many), or a class if it is expanded.

d_gene: TRBD2; abundance: NA; v_gene: TRBV27; j_gene: TRBJ2-1; CDR3nt: TGTGCCAGCAGAGGGACTAGGTCCTACAATGAGCAGTTCTTC; CDR3aa: CASRGTRSYNEQFF
d_gene: NA; abundance: NA; v_gene: TRBV9; j_gene: TRBJ2-3; CDR3nt: TGTGCCAGCAGCGAAACAGGGGGGGGGACCACAGATACGCAGTATTTT; CDR3aa: CASSETGGGTTDTQYF
d_gene: TRBD2; abundance: NA; v_gene: TRBV4-2; j_gene: TRBJ2-3; CDR3nt: TGTGCCAGCAGCCAAGTTCTAGCGGGAGCCGAAGATACGCAGTATTTT; CDR3aa: CASSQVLAGAEDTQYF
d_gene: NA; abundance: once; v_gene: TRBV16; j_gene: TRBJ2-7; CDR3nt: TGTGCCAGCAGCCAATCCTCCAGTTCCTACGAGCAGTACTTC; CDR3aa: CASSQSSSSYEQYF
d_gene: TRBD2; abundance: NA; v_gene: TRBV27; j_gene: TRBJ2-2; CDR3nt: TGTGCCAGCAGTTTCGGCGGGAGGCTGGTCACCGGGGAGCTGTTTTTT; CDR3aa: CASSFGGRLVTGELFF
d_gene: TRBD2; abundance: NA; v_gene: TRBV25-1; j_gene: TRBJ2-7; CDR3nt: TGTGCCAGCAGTGAATTCCTAGCGGGAGCAGGCGAGCAGTACTTC; CDR3aa: CASSEFLAGAGEQYF
d_gene: NA; abundance: NA; v_gene: TRBV6-5; j_gene: TRBJ1-4; CDR3nt: TGTGCCAGCAGTTACTCGAGTATTGATGAAAAACTGTTTTTT; CDR3aa: CASSYSSIDEKLFF
d_gene: NA; abundance: NA; v_gene: TRBV15; j_gene: TRBJ1-1; CDR3nt: TGTGCCACCAGCAGAGATCGTACCCTTCTACCCACTGAAGCTTTCTTT; CDR3aa: CATSRDRTLLPTEAFF
d_gene: NA; abundance: once; v_gene: TRBV7-9; j_gene: TRBJ2-7; CDR3nt: TGTGCCAGCAGCTTATCAGGGAAGGGTTCCTACGAGCAGTACTTC; CDR3aa: CASSLSGKGSYEQYF
d_gene: TRBD2; abundance: NA; v_gene: TRBV7-3; j_gene: TRBJ2-1; CDR3nt: TGTGCCAGCAGCTTATATGGCGGGAGTTCCTACAATGAGCAGTTCTTC; CDR3aa: CASSLYGGSSYNEQFF
d_gene: TRBD1; abundance: NA; v_gene: TRBV9; j_gene: TRBJ2-7; CDR3nt: TGTGCCAGCAGCCTCTCCGGGACAGGGGATTTCGAGCAGTACTTC; CDR3aa: CASSLSGTGDFEQYF
d_gene: NA; abundance: NA; v_gene: TRBV19; j_gene: TRBJ1-1; CDR3nt: TGTGCCAGTAGGGTCCAGGGGCAAACTGAAGCTTTCTTT; CDR3aa: CASRVQGQTEAFF
d_gene: NA; abundance: NA; v_gene: TRBV5-1; j_gene: TRBJ2-3; CDR3nt: TGCGCCAGCAGCTCGAGACAGGCTCTTAGCACAGATACGCAGTATTTT; CDR3aa: CASSSRQALSTDTQYF
d_gene: TRBD1; abundance: NA; v_gene: TRBV30; j_gene: TRBJ2-7; CDR3nt: TGTGCCTGGAGGACGGGGACAGGCCCCTACGAGCAGTACTTC; CDR3aa: CAWRTGTGPYEQYF
d_gene: TRBD1; abundance: NA; v_gene: TRBV29-1; j_gene: TRBJ1-1; CDR3nt: TGCAGCGTTGAAAGGGGGCTAGGTGGTGAAGCTTTCTTT; CDR3aa: CSVERGLGGEAFF
d_gene: NA; abundance: NA; v_gene: TRBV11-3; j_gene: TRBJ2-5; CDR3nt: TGTGCCAGCAGCTTTGGAAGTTTGGGGATGCCGGGGGAGACCCAGTACTTC; CDR3aa: CASSFGSLGMPGETQYF
d_gene: NA; abundance: NA; v_gene: TRBV7-2; j_gene: TRBJ2-5; CDR3nt: TGTGCCAGCAGCCCCGGCTTTGAGGGTGAGACCCAGTACTTC; CDR3aa: CASSPGFEGETQYF
d_gene: NA; abundance: NA; v_gene: TRBV4-2; j_gene: TRBJ2-1; CDR3nt: TGTGCCAGCTCCCGACTCGCTAAGTACAATGAGCAGTTCTTC; CDR3aa: CASSRLAKYNEQFF
d_gene: TRBD1; abundance: NA; v_gene: TRBV6-5; j_gene: TRBJ1-2; CDR3nt: TGTGCCGCCAGCTCCGGGGCAGGGGGCGCGGGAGGCTACACCTTC; CDR3aa: CAASSGAGGAGGYTF
d_gene: NA; abundance: once; v_gene: TRBV28; j_gene: TRBJ2-4; CDR3nt: TGTGCCAGCAGTAACAGGGTTGACATTCAGTACTTC; CDR3aa: CASSNRVDIQYF
d_gene: NA; abundance: NA; v_gene: TRBV7-9; j_gene: TRBJ2-1; CDR3nt: TGTGCCAGCAGCCCCTCCGGCGGAGAAGCGAAGAATGAGCAGTTCTTC; CDR3aa: CASSPSGGEAKNEQFF
d_gene: NA; abundance: NA; v_gene: TRBV29-1; j_gene: TRBJ1-5; CDR3nt: TGCAGCGTTGAAGACAGGGAGGATCAGCCCCAGCATTTT; CDR3aa: CSVEDREDQPQHF
d_gene: NA; abundance: NA; v_gene: TRBV6-5; j_gene: TRBJ2-1; CDR3nt: TGTGCCAGTTCTCTGAGCTCCTACAATGAGCAGTTCTTC; CDR3aa: CASSLSSYNEQFF
d_gene: TRBD2; abundance: NA; v_gene: TRBV5-1; j_gene: TRBJ2-1; CDR3nt: TGCGCCAGCAGATTGACTAGCGGGGGCTCCTACAATGAGCAGTTCTTC; CDR3aa: CASRLTSGGSYNEQFF
d_gene: NA; abundance: NA; v_gene: TRBV7-9; j_gene: TRBJ1-1; CDR3nt: TGTGCCAGCAGCTTAGCTACCGGGGGTTTAAGGGACACTGAAGCTTTCTTT; CDR3aa: CASSLATGGLRDTEAFF
d_gene: TRBD2; abundance: NA; v_gene: TRBV4-3; j_gene: TRBJ2-1; CDR3nt: TGCGCCAGCAGCCAAGAGGAGGGGACTAGCGCATACAATGAGCAGTTCTTC; CDR3aa: CASSQEEGTSAYNEQFF
d_gene: NA; abundance: NA; v_gene: TRBV27; j_gene: TRBJ2-1; CDR3nt: TGTGCCAGCACCGATCCCTGGACTGACGAGCAGTTCTTC; CDR3aa: CASTDPWTDEQFF
d_gene: NA; abundance: NA; v_gene: TRBV5-6; j_gene: TRBJ2-5; CDR3nt: TGTGCCAGCAGCTTACTAGCCGTGGGGAAAGAGACCCAGTACTTC; CDR3aa: CASSLLAVGKETQYF
d_gene: TRBD2; abundance: NA; v_gene: TRBV5-1; j_gene: TRBJ2-2; CDR3nt: TGCGCCAGCAGCCCTAGACTAGCGGGAGAAGTAGGGGAGCTGTTTTTT; CDR3aa: CASSPRLAGEVGELFF